The next 25 T cell receptor beta chains were all read from a single sample in a study of T cells after yellow fever vaccination. TCRdb re-analysed the 5' RACE reads in MiXCR, keeping a single row per CDR3 protein. The sample shows 4,000 to 5,000 distinct CDR3 sequences, roughly 8% of them seen only once. Material: PBMCs, either bulk or a sorted T-cell subset (CD4+, CD8+, memory, or dextramer-sorted; not recorded which), obtained about 41 days after the first yellow fever vaccination. Receptors were obtained from a man aged 18 to 30 who received the YFV17D yellow fever vaccine.

Concerning this clonotype itself: This may be a read error, as it is one base from a much larger clone. The chain recombines TRBV15 with TRBJ2-7, with D possibly TRBD2 on 5 matching bases. The CDR3 totals 14 residues. CDR1 is LNHNV, CDR2 YYDKDF, per germline (reference sequence). The CDR3 DNA follows: TGTGCCACCAGGAGAGCGGCAGGTTCCTACGAGCAGTACTTC. Translated: CATRRAAGSYEQYF. The full variable domain, with the rest looked up from reference TRBV15 and TRBJ2-7, is DAMVIQNPRYQVTQFGKPVTLSCSQTLNHNVMYWYQQKSSQAPKLLFHYYDKDFNNEADTPDNFQSRRPNTSFCFLDIRSPGLGDTAMYLCATRRAAGSYEQYFGPGTRLTVT.

This clonotype was seen ten or more times. The CDR3 loop is CASSLPLAGDQYF. The CDR3 region has the DNA TGCGCCAGCAGCTTGCCACTAGCGGGGGATCAGTACTTC. This rearrangement joins TRBV5-1 to TRBJ2-4; 11 bases agree with TRBD2. V lost 1 base and J lost 12; bases outside the gene matches: 3. The CDR3 has 13 amino acids. Germline CDR1 reads SGHRS; CDR2 reads YFSETQ.

This clonotype occurred many times. This chain links TRBV24-1 with TRBJ2-5; TRBD1 aligns across 11 bases. Per germline, CDR1 KGHDR and CDR2 SFDVKD. Trimming removed 4 bases from V and 1 base from J; junction bases left unmatched: 4. This CDR3 is built from 16 residues. Here the CDR3 DNA reads TGTGCCACCAGTGACCCCGGGACAGGGGGCCAAGAGACCCAGTACTTC. Its protein is CATSDPGTGGQETQYF.

This clonotype was observed at least ten times. V and J are TRBV7-6 and TRBJ2-1, with TRBD2 matching 11 bases. Losses at the gene ends were 3 bases for V and 3 bases for J; bases not matched to a gene: 1. CDR3 length: 15 amino acids. Germline-derived CDR1 and CDR2 are SGHVS and FNYEAQ. The CDR3 region is CASSLTSGDYNEQFF. The DNA for the CDR3 is TGTGCCAGCAGCTTGACTAGCGGGGACTACAATGAGCAGTTCTTC.

This clonotype was recorded at least ten times. The rearrangement uses TRBV5-1 and TRBJ1-6; D unresolved. CDR3 length equals 17 residues. The germline V gene encodes CDR1 SGHRS and CDR2 YFSETQ. V dropped 4 bases and J dropped 8 bases, with 22 bases sitting between them. The CDR3 DNA reads as TGCGCCAGCAGCCTACGCGGTGGTTACGGGCGGGATTCACCCCTCCACTTT. It encodes CASSLRGGYGRDSPLHF.

Many counts were recorded for this clonotype. The chain recombines TRBV4-1 with TRBJ1-1; D not resolved. Trimming took 4 bases from V and 4 from J, leaving 19 bases between them. Germline assignment: CDR1 MGHRA and CDR2 YSYEKL. This CDR3 region has 16 residues. The DNA of the CDR3 is TGCGCCAGCAGCCTCCAGCCTTCGGCAGAGGGCACTGAAGCTTTCTTT. Translated, it gives CASSLQPSAEGTEAFF.

This clonotype was observed at least ten times. This chain connects TRBV7-6 to TRBJ1-4; 9 bases fit TRBD1. There are 17 residues in the CDR3. Germline values: CDR1 SGHVS, CDR2 FNYEAQ. With V trimmed by 5 bases and J by 2 bases, 9 bases remained unmatched. The chain's CDR3 is CASSKGTGTGTNEKLFF. The CDR3, as DNA: TGTGCCAGCAGCAAAGGGACAGGGACGGGCACTAATGAAAAACTGTTTTTT.

This clonotype was recorded many times. The chain couples TRBV4-3 to TRBJ1-2, with 7 nucleotides matching TRBD1. The CDR3 length is 15 residues. Trimming removed 1 base from V and 5 bases from J; junction bases left unmatched: 7. From germline, CDR1 is LGHNA and CDR2 YSLEER. The CDR3 region is CASSQATGTAYGYTF. The CDR3, as DNA: TGCGCCAGCAGCCAAGCAACCGGGACAGCTTATGGCTACACCTTC.

The chain employs TRBV3-1 and TRBJ2-2; no clear D. Trimming stripped 11 bases from V and 2 bases from J, with 24 bases between. The CDR3 runs 17 residues. Germline-derived CDR1 and CDR2 are LGHDT and YNNKEL (reference sequence). The DNA for the CDR3 is TGTGCCTGCTGCCAAGTATTGGTCGGGCCAAACACCGGGGAGCTGTTTTTT. Its protein product is CACCQVLVGPNTGELFF.

This clonotype was seen ten or more times. The chain links TRBV7-9 to TRBJ2-5; the D gene is possibly TRBD1 (5 bases). V lost 1 base and J lost 5, with 14 bases in between. The CDR3 runs 15 residues. Germline CDR1 is SEHNR and CDR2 is FQNEAQ (reference sequence). CDR3 sequence (DNA): TGTGCCAGCAGCTTAGAGAAGAGACAGATCGAGACCCAGTACTTC. Its translation is CASSLEKRQIETQYF.

This clonotype is medium-sized in the sample. J is TRBJ1-1 and V is TRBV7-9; D might be TRBD1 (6 bases). This CDR3 region has 12 residues. The germline CDR1 and CDR2 sequences are SEHNR and FQNEAQ (reference sequence). Trimming took off 4 bases at V and 7 bases at J, with 10 bases between the two ends. CDR3 sequence reads: CASSSYRDEAFF. The CDR3 DNA is TGTGCCAGCAGCTCTTACAGGGATGAAGCTTTCTTT. Using reference TRBV7-9 and TRBJ1-1 for the parts outside the CDR3, the full variable domain is DTGVSQNPRHKITKRGQNVTFRCDPISEHNRLYWYRQTLGQGPEFLTYFQNEAQLEKSRLLSDRFSAERPKGSFSTLEIQRTEQGDSAMYLCASSSYRDEAFFGQGTRLTVV.

This clonotype was seen at least ten times. The V and J genes are TRBV7-9 and TRBJ2-7, with unresolved D. The CDR3 has 14 residues. V was cut by 3 bases and J by 6 bases, with 15 bases left in between. CDR1 is SEHNR and CDR2 is FQNEAQ in the germline V gene (reference sequence). DNA for the CDR3: TGTGCCAGCAGCTTCCTTTGGAGCGTTTGCGAGCAGTACGTC. It encodes CASSFLWSVCEQYV.

This clonotype qualifies as medium-sized. V is TRBV5-1 and J is TRBJ2-3, with a possible D match to TRBD2 (6 bases). Germline V gene lookup returns CDR1 SGHRS and CDR2 YFSETQ. V was pared by 0 bases and J by 0 bases, with 8 bases between. The CDR3 covers 15 residues. This chain's CDR3 is CASSLGLASTDTQYF. In DNA form, the CDR3 reads TGCGCCAGCAGCTTGGGTCTAGCGAGCACAGATACGCAGTATTTT.

This clonotype was seen ten or more times. The genes are TRBV11-1 and TRBJ2-3; 8 nucleotides line up with TRBD1. Germline CDR1 and CDR2: SGHAT and FQDESV (reference sequence). The CDR3 sequence is 15 residues long. After removal of 2 bases from V and 6 bases from J, the junction contained 7 bases not matched to a gene. CDR3 sequence: CASSLPRGLGDTQYF. CDR3 sequence (DNA): TGTGCCAGCAGCTTACCCAGGGGGCTTGGGGATACGCAGTATTTT.

This clonotype was detected many times. The V and J genes are TRBV5-1 and TRBJ2-7, with 7 bases identical to TRBD1. After removal of 4 bases from V and 0 bases from J, the junction contained 4 bases not matched to a gene. The CDR3 is 14 residues long. In germline, CDR1 is SGHRS, CDR2 YFSETQ. This chain's CDR3 is CASSRTGVSYEQYF. The CDR3 DNA sequence: TGCGCCAGCAGCCGGACAGGTGTCTCCTACGAGCAGTACTTC.

This clonotype was counted many times. The J gene is TRBJ1-1, the V gene TRBV29-1; tentative D call: TRBD1 (5 bases). Trimming shortened V by 1 base and J by 1 base, and 7 bases separated the two germline ends. CDR3 length: 13 residues. Germline V gives CDR1 SQVTM, CDR2 ANQGSEA. CDR3 residues: CSVEGGQNTEAFF. The CDR3 coding sequence is TGCAGCGTTGAAGGGGGCCAGAACACTGAAGCTTTCTTT.

This clonotype was detected ten times or more. The chain has TRBV18 and TRBJ2-3; 10 bases align to TRBD2. Trimming removed 4 bases from V and 1 base from J; junction bases left unmatched: 2. From germline, CDR1 is KGHSH and CDR2 LQKENI. The CDR3 sequence is 15 residues long. CDR3 amino acids: CASSQLAGRTDTQYF. CDR3 sequence (DNA): TGTGCCAGCTCACAACTAGCGGGGCGCACAGATACGCAGTATTTT.

V usage is TRBV5-6 and J usage is TRBJ2-1; no reliable D call. V was clipped by 4 bases and J by 5 bases, with 13 bases between them. The CDR3 is 14 residues long. Germline loops: CDR1 SGHDT, CDR2 YYEEEE. The CDR3 DNA follows: TGTGCCAGCAGCCCCGAGCTCCGGCACAATGAGCAGTTCTTC. It encodes CASSPELRHNEQFF. Full variable domain (rest looked up from reference TRBV5-6 and TRBJ2-1): DAGVTQSPTHLIKTRGQQVTLRCSPKSGHDTVSWYQQALGQGPQFIFQYYEEEERQRGNFPDRFSGHQFPNYSSELNVNALLLGDSALYLCASSPELRHNEQFFGPGTRLTVL.

This clonotype was seen many times. The chain employs TRBV15 and TRBJ2-1; D gene unclear. V dropped 0 bases and J dropped 0 bases, with 9 bases sitting between them. There are 16 residues in the CDR3. Germline lookup yields CDR1 LNHNV and CDR2 YYDKDF (reference sequence). CDR3 amino acids: CATSRDMLSSYNEQFF. CDR3 DNA: TGTGCCACCAGCAGAGATATGCTGAGCTCCTACAATGAGCAGTTCTTC.

In its sample, this clonotype was seen many times. The chain has TRBV20-1 and TRBJ1-2, with TRBD1 matching 7 bases. CDR1 and CDR2 from the germline V gene are DFQATT and SNEGSKA (reference sequence). This CDR3 spans 13 amino acids. V gave up 5 bases and J gave up 4 bases; unmatched junction bases: 7. This chain's CDR3 is CSAGGQAPYGYTF. CDR3 sequence (DNA): TGCAGTGCTGGAGGACAGGCTCCCTATGGCTACACCTTC.

In its sample, this clonotype was seen many times. The J gene is TRBJ2-1, the V gene TRBV4-3; 10 bases are shared with TRBD2. Trimming at V came to 3 bases and at J to 6 bases, leaving 5 bases not matched to a gene. The CDR3 extends over 15 amino acids. Germline V gives CDR1 LGHNA, CDR2 YSLEER. The CDR3, as DNA: TGCGCCAGCAGCCAGCCTAGCGGGGGAATCAATGAGCAGTTCTTC. Protein product: CASSQPSGGINEQFF.

This clonotype appeared many times. This chain connects TRBV7-6 to TRBJ1-6; possible D gene TRBD1, 5 bases. The CDR3 is 13 residues long. Germline V CDR1 and CDR2: SGHVS, FNYEAQ. Deletions cut 6 bases from V and 10 bases from J, with 13 bases between. The CDR3 nucleotides are TGTGCCAGCAGACAGGATCCTGGGTCACCCCTCCACTTT. Protein: CASRQDPGSPLHF.

At least ten counts were recorded for this clonotype. This chain joins TRBV6-2 or TRBV6-3 and TRBJ2-1, with a possible D match to TRBD1 (5 bases). The germline V gene encodes CDR1 MNHEY and CDR2 SVGEGT. The CDR3 has 18 amino acids. Trimming cost V 7 bases and J 8 bases, with 30 bases left between them. The CDR3 coding sequence is TGTGCCAGCACCTTAGACCCCTTTAGCAGGGCCAGAGGTGATGAGCAGTTCTTC. This translates into CASTLDPFSRARGDEQFF.

This clonotype was detected ten times or more. J is TRBJ2-2 and V is TRBV12-3 or TRBV12-4, with no clear D. Trimming pared 0 bases from V and 9 bases from J, leaving 5 bases between. The CDR3 length is 12 residues. The CDR3 DNA reads as TGTGCCAGCAGTTTAGCTCAGCGGGAGCTGTTTTTT. As protein: CASSLAQRELFF.

The table lists this clonotype with many counts. The chain joins TRBV6-5 to TRBJ2-2; the D gene is possibly TRBD1 (5 bases). CDR1 MNHEY and CDR2 SVGAGI come from the germline V gene. V lost 6 bases to trimming and J lost 6 bases, with 11 bases between them. This CDR3 region has 13 residues. Written as DNA, the CDR3 is TGTGCCAGCAGCTACCAGGGTCCCGGGGAGCTGTTTTTT. Translating gives CASSYQGPGELFF.